This T cell receptor (beta chain) is drawn from a study of T cell repertoires in cytomegalovirus infection (dated by TCRdb to the late 2010s). A note on the overall study: The peptide stimulations were aimed at well-studied HLA-B-restricted epitopes as well as recently identified HLA-C-restricted CMV epitopes, whose presentation resists viral immunomodulation. Donor HLA type was relevant to the analysis, as public TCR beta signatures indicated carriage of CMV infection together with the matching HLA type. General findings and caveats noted by the study authors: The ex vivo response was dominated by HLA-C-restricted CMV-specific TCR beta clonotypes, which also provided the single most frequent clonotype in two of eight donors. In both this cohort and an independent cohort of 300 to 450 donors, the cumulative frequency of public TCR beta family members distinguished carriers of CMV infection plus the relevant HLA type.

In this sample, this clonotype turned up many times. The antigen it recognizes is unknown. Per-base qualities were not stored, and no clone one base away is much larger. The CDR3 holds 15 amino acids from the cysteine to the phenylalanine. Only CDR3 DNA remains: 45 bases, in frame from the first base. V gives up 3 bases and J gives up 4 bases, and the segment between their germline ends measures 15 bases. CDR1 and CDR2 (LNHDA, SQIVND) derive from the germline V gene (reference sequence). The sample's treatment or condition, from its label and the paper: in vitro stimulation with specific CMV peptide epitopes to enrich CMV-specific T cells. TCRdb lists the instrument as Illumina HiSeq 1500. The public reads were reprocessed in TCRdb via fastp at Q25 and MiXCR, keeping in-frame beta chains. One record per CDR3 amino acid sequence lists the most common genes and DNA. The sample records about 20,000 distinct CDR3 sequences, about 42% of which are singletons. The ten largest clones add up to around 95% of the sample.

The origin of this receptor is a human donor in good health (CMV status not recorded). Some clones in this sample may be carry-over from other donors' samples. The rearranged chain carries TRBV19 and TRBJ1-1, with the D gene not clear enough to name. The sequencing here drew on CD8+ T cells from cultured PBMCs, taken from culture after CMV antigen stimulation. The DNA sequence is given as TGTGCCAGTAGTATCCCGGGTCGAGTGGGCACTGAAGCTTTCTTT. This yields the protein CASSIPGRVGTEAFF.